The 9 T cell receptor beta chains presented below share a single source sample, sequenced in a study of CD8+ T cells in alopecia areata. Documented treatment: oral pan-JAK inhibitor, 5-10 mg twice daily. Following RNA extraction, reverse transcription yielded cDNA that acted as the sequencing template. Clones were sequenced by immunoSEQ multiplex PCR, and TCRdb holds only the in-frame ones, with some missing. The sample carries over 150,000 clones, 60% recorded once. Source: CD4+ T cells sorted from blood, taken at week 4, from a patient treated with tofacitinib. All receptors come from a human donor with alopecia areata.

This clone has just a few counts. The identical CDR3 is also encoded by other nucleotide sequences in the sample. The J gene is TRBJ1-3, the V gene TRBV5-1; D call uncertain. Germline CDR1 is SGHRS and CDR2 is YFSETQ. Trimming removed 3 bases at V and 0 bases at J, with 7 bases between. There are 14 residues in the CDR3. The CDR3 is CASSSGSSGNTIYF. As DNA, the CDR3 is TGCGCCAGCAGCTCCGGGTCCTCTGGAAACACCATATATTTT.

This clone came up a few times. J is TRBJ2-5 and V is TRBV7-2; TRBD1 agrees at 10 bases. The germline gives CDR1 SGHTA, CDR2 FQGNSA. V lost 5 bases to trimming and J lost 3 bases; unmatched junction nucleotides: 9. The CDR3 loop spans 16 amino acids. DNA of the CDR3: TGTGCCAGCAGCCGGGACAGGGGAGTCCTGGAAGAGACCCAGTACTTC. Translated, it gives CASSRDRGVLEETQYF.

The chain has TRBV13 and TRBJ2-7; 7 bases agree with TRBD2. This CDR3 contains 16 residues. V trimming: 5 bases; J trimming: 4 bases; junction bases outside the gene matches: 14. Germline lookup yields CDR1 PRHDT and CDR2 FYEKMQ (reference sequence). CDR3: CASSLLKTSRLYEQYF. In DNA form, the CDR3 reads TGTGCCAGCAGCCTCCTCAAGACTAGCCGTCTTTACGAGCAGTACTTC.

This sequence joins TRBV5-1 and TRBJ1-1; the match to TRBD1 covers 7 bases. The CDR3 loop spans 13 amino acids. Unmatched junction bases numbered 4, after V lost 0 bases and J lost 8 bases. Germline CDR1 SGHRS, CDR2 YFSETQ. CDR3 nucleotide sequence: TGCGCCAGCAGCTTGGGCGACAGGGCGGAAGCTTTCTTT. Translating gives CASSLGDRAEAFF.

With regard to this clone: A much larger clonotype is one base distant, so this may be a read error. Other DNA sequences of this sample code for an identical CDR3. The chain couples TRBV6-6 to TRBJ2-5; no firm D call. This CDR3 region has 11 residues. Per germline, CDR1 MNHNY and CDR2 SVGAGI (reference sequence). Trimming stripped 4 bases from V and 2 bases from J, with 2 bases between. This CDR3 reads CASSFQETQYF. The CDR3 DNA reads TGTGCCAGCAGTTTTCAAGAGACCCAGTACTTC.

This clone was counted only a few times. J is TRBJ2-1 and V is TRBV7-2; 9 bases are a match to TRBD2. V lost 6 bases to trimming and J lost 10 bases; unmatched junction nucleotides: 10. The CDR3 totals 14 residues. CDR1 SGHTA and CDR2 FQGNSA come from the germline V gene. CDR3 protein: CASRDSGRLGEQFF. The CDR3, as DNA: TGTGCCAGCAGGGACAGCGGGAGGCTCGGGGAGCAGTTCTTC.

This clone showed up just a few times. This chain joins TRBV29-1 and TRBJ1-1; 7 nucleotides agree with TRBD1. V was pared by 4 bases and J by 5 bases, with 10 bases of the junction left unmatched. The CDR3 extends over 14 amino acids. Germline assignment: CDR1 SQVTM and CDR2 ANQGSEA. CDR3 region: CSVGEGAGATEAFF. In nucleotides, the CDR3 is TGCAGCGTTGGGGAGGGGGCAGGAGCAACTGAAGCTTTCTTT. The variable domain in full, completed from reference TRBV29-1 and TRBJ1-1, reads SAVISQKPSRDICQRGTSLTIQCQVDSQVTMMFWYRQQPGQSLTLIATANQGSEATYESGFVIDKFPISRPNLTFSTLTVSNMSPEDSSIYLCSVGEGAGATEAFFGQGTRLTVV.

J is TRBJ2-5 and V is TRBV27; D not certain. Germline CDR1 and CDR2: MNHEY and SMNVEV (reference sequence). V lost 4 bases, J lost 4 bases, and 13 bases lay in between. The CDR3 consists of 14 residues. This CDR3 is CASSWSMIGETQYF. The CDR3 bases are TGTGCCAGCAGTTGGAGCATGATTGGAGAGACCCAGTACTTC.

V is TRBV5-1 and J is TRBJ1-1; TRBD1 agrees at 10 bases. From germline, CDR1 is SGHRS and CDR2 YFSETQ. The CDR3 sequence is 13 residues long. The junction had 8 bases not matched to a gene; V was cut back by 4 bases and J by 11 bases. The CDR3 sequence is CASSRGQGEWAFF. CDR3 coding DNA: TGCGCCAGCAGCAGAGGACAGGGGGAATGGGCTTTCTTT.